This T cell receptor beta chain was documented in a study of T cell changes during pregnancy in multiple sclerosis. Here immunoSEQ multiplex PCR was the method, and the copy in TCRdb shows in-frame clones only, minus some. The repertoire holds about 100,000 clones, 80% to 95% seen once, with just under 2% in the top ten. There are 10 residues in the CDR3. The germline V gene has CDR1 MNHNS and CDR2 SASEGT. The ends were cut back, 7 bases at V and 5 bases at J, with 5 bases in the middle. The chain couples TRBV6-1 to TRBJ2-5; no reliable D call. This specimen consisted of peripheral blood, obtained after pregnancy. The TCR originated in a female donor with multiple sclerosis, enrolled in a pregnancy study. The CDR3 region has the DNA TGTGCCAGCACATTTGAGACCCAGTACTTC. Translating gives CASTFETQYF.